The 27 T cell receptor beta chains below were found in one sample sequenced in a study of blood T cells in healthy people across ages. Using a J-beta primer mix together with a sample-barcoded 5' primer, a second PCR was run for roughly 6 to 12 cycles. TCRdb re-called the 5' RACE reads through MiXCR, storing one row per CDR3 protein. Here the sample spans roughly 700,000 distinct CDR3 sequences, approximately 31% being singletons. Sequences were obtained from blood. These TCRs come from a woman at least 80 years old in good health.

This clonotype was seen ten or more times. For the CDR3, the DNA is TGTGCCAGCAGTTTAGTAATAGGCACCCCGCAGTATTTT. As protein: CASSLVIGTPQYF. The chain combines TRBV27 with TRBJ2-3; D not resolved. The CDR3 runs to 13 residues. V shed 2 bases and J shed 10 bases, with 13 bases lying between them. Germline CDR1 and CDR2: MNHEY and SMNVEV (reference sequence).

Remarks on this clonotype: A much more abundant neighbour one base away suggests this may be a read error. The gene calls are TRBV6-5 and TRBJ2-1; D possibly matches TRBD1 or TRBD2 (5 bases each). Deletions cut 1 base from V and 2 bases from J, with 9 bases between. Germline assignment: CDR1 MNHEY and CDR2 SVGAGI. CDR3 length: 15 amino acids. CDR3: CASSYLGDPYNEQFF. The CDR3 nucleotides are TGTGCCAGCAGTTACTTGGGGGATCCCTACAATGAGCAGTTCTTC.

The chain has TRBV20-1 and TRBJ1-5, with D perhaps TRBD1 (5 bases). The germline V and J ends were trimmed by 8 bases and 2 bases, with 13 bases remaining between them. The CDR3 runs 13 residues. CDR1 and CDR2 from the germline V gene are DFQATT and SNEGSKA (reference sequence). The CDR3 bases are TGCAGTACTGGGACGTTGGGCAATCAGCCCCAGCATTTT. This codes for CSTGTLGNQPQHF.

This clonotype has just a few counts. A clone one base away is much larger, so this may be a read error. The gene calls are TRBV7-2 and TRBJ2-5, with TRBD2 matching 13 bases. The J call may be incorrect, as the DNA end agrees better with TRBJ2-7. Germline V CDR1 and CDR2: SGHTA, FQGNSA. The length of the CDR3 is 16 residues. The CDR3 spells CASSSGLAGVCGEQYF. In DNA, the CDR3 is TGTGCCAGCAGCTCAGGACTAGCGGGGGTCTGTGGCGAGCAGTACTTC.

With respect to this clonotype: One junction end does not reproduce the germline sequence, and a read error may be involved. This chain joins TRBV7-2 and TRBJ2-5; 8 nucleotides align to TRBD1. Per germline, CDR1 SGHTA and CDR2 FQGNSA. There are 14 residues in the CDR3. CDR3 DNA sequence: TGTGCCAACAGCCCGGACAGGGTTTCAGAGACCCAGTACTTC. Translated: CANSPDRVSETQYF.

Worth noting for this clonotype: A much larger clone differs by one base, so this may be a read error. J is TRBJ2-5 and V is TRBV2, with D unclear. The tail of the sequence fits TRBJ2-7 better, so the J call may be wrong. The CDR3 runs to 13 residues. CDR1 and CDR2 (germline): SNHLY, FYNNEI. CDR3 in DNA: TGTGCCGGCAGTGTCCCGGGCAGATTCGAGCAGTACTTC. It encodes CAGSVPGRFEQYF.

This clonotype was seen a few times. This may stem from a read error, because a much larger clone lies one nucleotide away. The CDR3 nucleotides read TGCGCCGGCAGCCAAGAGGAGCGGGGGTACAACAATGAGCAGTTCTTC. It is translated as CAGSQEERGYNNEQFF. V is TRBV4-3 and J is TRBJ2-1, with 8 bases matching TRBD2. Germline lookup yields CDR1 LGHNA and CDR2 YSLEER. The CDR3 consists of 16 residues.

This clonotype was counted at least ten times. V gene TRBV27 combines with J gene TRBJ2-3; D might be TRBD2 (5 bases). V lost 5 bases and J 6 bases, leaving 15 bases between the germline ends. This CDR3 is 14 amino acids long. Germline assignment: CDR1 MNHEY and CDR2 SMNVEV (reference sequence). The CDR3 nucleotides read TGTGCCAGCAGTCCCCTAGCATACGCGGATACGCAGTATTTT. Amino acids: CASSPLAYADTQYF.

Only a few counts were recorded for this clonotype. Germline is not matched at one junction end, which may reflect a read error. The V gene is TRBV20-1, the J gene TRBJ2-7, with D hard to call. The length of the CDR3 is 15 residues. CDR1 is DFQATT and CDR2 is SNEGSKA in the germline V gene (reference sequence). The CDR3 DNA reads as TGCAGTGCTGGAGACCGCGGCGCCCTCTCCTACGAGCAGTACTTC. It codes for CSAGDRGALSYEQYF.

The chain carries TRBV6-5 and TRBJ2-2; 9 positions match TRBD1. Germline V CDR1 and CDR2: MNHEY, SVGAGI. The CDR3 sequence is 15 residues long. Trimming removed 5 bases from V and 3 bases from J; junction bases left unmatched: 4. The CDR3 nucleotides read TGTGCCAGCAGTACCGGACAGGGGTACACCGGGGAGCTGTTTTTT. As protein: CASSTGQGYTGELFF.

Points on this clonotype: At one end the junction does not follow the germline gene, possibly because of a read error. V is TRBV7-3 and J is TRBJ1-1; D may be TRBD1 (5 bases). This CDR3 contains 14 residues. CDR1 is SGHTA, CDR2 FQGTGA, per germline. The CDR3 DNA follows: TGTACCAGCAGCCGGGACCCTAACGCTTATGAAGCTTTCTTT. It specifies CTSSRDPNAYEAFF.

The CDR3 protein is CASSLGHRESTYEQYF. The DNA for the CDR3 is TGTGCCAGCAGCTTAGGCCACAGGGAGAGTACCTACGAGCAGTACTTC. The rearrangement links TRBV7-9 to TRBJ2-7; D is perhaps TRBD1 (6 bases). The CDR3 runs to 16 residues. Trimming pared 1 base from V and 2 bases from J, leaving 15 bases between. Germline-derived CDR1 and CDR2 are SEHNR and FQNEAQ (reference sequence).

In this sample, this clonotype turned up a few times. The chain is built from TRBV27 and TRBJ1-1; tentatively, D is TRBD1 (5 bases). Trimming cost V 3 bases and J 0 bases, with 11 bases left between them. CDR3 size: 15 residues. The germline V gene has CDR1 MNHEY and CDR2 SMNVEV (reference sequence). In nucleotides, the CDR3 is TGTGCCAGCAGTTTGTGGGGCAGATTGAACACTGAAGCTTTCTTT. Translating it yields CASSLWGRLNTEAFF.

The gene calls are TRBV5-1 and TRBJ2-1, with D possibly TRBD2 on 6 matching bases. There are 13 residues in the CDR3. V dropped 4 bases and J dropped 3 bases, with 8 bases sitting between them. From germline, CDR1 is SGHRS and CDR2 YFSETQ. CDR3 in DNA: TGCGCCAGCAGCCGGGGGAACTACAATGAGCAGTTCTTC. Translated, it gives CASSRGNYNEQFF.

This chain joins TRBV28 and TRBJ2-7; 8 bases are a match to TRBD1. Looked up from germline, CDR1 is MDHEN and CDR2 is SYDVKM. V gave up 6 bases and J gave up 2 bases; unmatched junction bases: 12. There are 16 residues in the CDR3. The CDR3 nucleotides read TGTGCCAGCAGCTACAAAAGGACAGGGCCCACCTACGAGCAGTACTTC. Its protein product is CASSYKRTGPTYEQYF.

The CDR3 region has the DNA TGTGCCAGCAGTAACCCTATGAACACTGAAGCTTTCTTT. It yields the protein CASSNPMNTEAFF. This sequence joins TRBV25-1 and TRBJ1-1, with D unclear. Trimming left V 5 bases short and J 0 bases short, with 7 bases between. The germline CDR1 and CDR2 sequences are MGHDK and SYGVNS. This CDR3 comprises 13 residues.

This clonotype was detected ten times or more. The rearrangement links TRBV12-5 to TRBJ2-4; 11 bases line up with TRBD2. This CDR3 region has 18 residues. The germline V gene encodes CDR1 LGHNT and CDR2 FRNRAP. With V trimmed by 3 bases and J by 2 bases, 9 bases remained unmatched. DNA of the CDR3: TGTGCTAGTGGTTTTGGAACTAGCGGGGGATTGACCAAAAACATTCAGTACTTC. Protein: CASGFGTSGGLTKNIQYF.

This clonotype was observed at least ten times. V and J are TRBV5-1 and TRBJ2-3; possibly TRBD2 for D (6 bases). V was cut by 0 bases and J by 3 bases, with 11 bases left in between. Looked up from germline, CDR1 is SGHRS and CDR2 is YFSETQ. The CDR3 runs 15 residues. CDR3: CASSLAAGRTDTQYF. CDR3 coding DNA: TGCGCCAGCAGCTTGGCTGCGGGGCGAACAGATACGCAGTATTTT. Looking up the rest from reference TRBV5-1 and TRBJ2-3 gives the full variable domain: KAGVTQTPRYLIKTRGQQVTLSCSPISGHRSVSWYQQTPGQGLQFLFEYFSETQRNKGNFPGRFSGRQFSNSRSEMNVSTLELGDSALYLCASSLAAGRTDTQYFGPGTRLTVL.

Only a few counts were recorded for this clonotype. Since a much larger clone is just one base distant, this may be a read error. This sequence joins TRBV10-3 and TRBJ2-6; perhaps TRBD1 as D (5 bases). The CDR3 has 14 residues. Germline assignment: CDR1 ENHRY and CDR2 SYGVKD. The DNA of the CDR3 is TGTGCCGCCATGATGGGATCTGGGGCCAACGTCCGGACTTTC. Translation gives CAAMMGSGANVRTF.

In this sample, this clonotype turned up many times. This chain connects TRBV7-2 to TRBJ2-7, with 8 positions matching TRBD2. The length of the CDR3 is 17 residues. V dropped 2 bases and J dropped 2; count of bases not matched to a gene: 11. Looked up from germline, CDR1 is SGHTA and CDR2 is FQGNSA. The CDR3 DNA reads as TGTGCCAGCAGCTTAAGGGGGAGCGGGGGCCCCACCTACGAGCAGTACTTC. This codes for CASSLRGSGGPTYEQYF.

In regard to this clonotype: With a much larger clone just one base away, this may be a read error. This rearrangement joins TRBV6-1 to TRBJ2-5, with D tentatively TRBD2 (7 bases). The CDR3 sequence is 15 residues long. Germline lookup yields CDR1 MNHNS and CDR2 SASEGT. The CDR3: CTSSEGGGRVETQYF. The CDR3 bases are TGTACCAGCAGTGAAGGGGGGGGACGTGTAGAGACCCAGTACTTC.

In the case of this clonotype: Possible read error: a much larger clone is one base away. This sequence joins TRBV6-5 and TRBJ1-2; 8 bases map to TRBD1. The CDR3 is 14 residues long. Germline V gene lookup returns CDR1 MNHEY and CDR2 SVGAGI. Losses at the gene ends were 6 bases for V and 7 bases for J; bases not matched to a gene: 10. This CDR3 reads CASRYFGQGSGYTF. Written as DNA, the CDR3 is TGTGCCAGCAGGTATTTTGGACAGGGAAGTGGCTACACCTTC.

This clonotype is labeled medium-sized. The chain employs TRBV7-2 and TRBJ2-5; 7 bases line up with TRBD1. With V trimmed by 0 bases and J by 5 bases, 6 bases remained unmatched. The germline V gene has CDR1 SGHTA and CDR2 FQGNSA. The CDR3 contains 15 residues. In DNA form, the CDR3 reads TGTGCCAGCAGCTTAGCGCCAAGGGGGCCGGAGACCCAGTACTTC. Protein: CASSLAPRGPETQYF. Full variable domain (rest looked up from reference TRBV7-2 and TRBJ2-5): GAGVSQSPSNKVTEKGKDVELRCDPISGHTALYWYRQSLGQGLEFLIYFQGNSAPDKSGLPSDRFSAERTGGSVSTLTIQRTQQEDSAVYLCASSLAPRGPETQYFGPGTRLLVL.

The chain links TRBV11-2 to TRBJ2-2, with unresolved D. The V end lost 0 bases, the J end lost 5 bases, and 7 bases lay between the germline ends. The CDR3 sequence is 14 residues long. Germline V CDR1 and CDR2: SGHAT, FQNNGV. DNA of the CDR3: TGTGCCAGCAGCTTAGATGTGGGTACCGGGGAGCTGTTTTTT. Translating it yields CASSLDVGTGELFF.

This clonotype was counted many times. This chain joins TRBV4-1 and TRBJ2-2; a possible D gene is TRBD2 (6 bases). The CDR3 contains 16 residues. CDR1 is MGHRA, CDR2 YSYEKL, per germline. V lost 1 base and J lost 5, with 14 bases in between. CDR3: CASSQGDSSRTGELFF. The CDR3 DNA follows: TGCGCCAGCAGCCAAGGGGACTCTTCTAGGACCGGGGAGCTGTTTTTT.

The chain carries TRBV4-1 and TRBJ1-2; possible D gene TRBD1, 5 bases. The CDR3 has 14 amino acids. The V end was cut by 1 base, the J end by 9 bases, with 15 bases between. Germline V CDR1 and CDR2: MGHRA, YSYEKL. The CDR3, as DNA: TGCGCCAGCAGCCAAGGCCTCCGGGGGGTCAGCTACACCTTC. As protein: CASSQGLRGVSYTF.

At least ten counts were recorded for this clonotype. The V call is TRBV6-6, the J call TRBJ2-1; 8 bases fit TRBD2. The germline V gene encodes CDR1 MNHNY and CDR2 SVGAGI (reference sequence). Trimming at V came to 4 bases and at J to 9 bases, leaving 11 bases not matched to a gene. The CDR3 runs to 15 residues. In DNA form, the CDR3 reads TGTGCCAGCAGTTCGAACCCGGGACTAGGTGGTGAGCAGTTCTTC. This encodes CASSSNPGLGGEQFF.